This record looks at one T cell receptor (beta chain) sequence and its context. The clone's antigen remains unknown. No much larger clonotype is one base removed from it; base qualities were not supplied. The data stem from a study of shared clonotypes between healthy human individuals (dated by TCRdb to 2020 to 2021). For the study in its entirety: The cohort comprised a couple of women and three men aged 18 to 49 years. For each donor, CD4 naive and CD4 memory were each run on three plates, CD8 naive on two plates, and CD8 memory on one plate. To estimate repertoire size and how much clonotypes are shared between individuals, the study performed deep sequencing of blood TCR repertoires from roughly five healthy adults. Different laboratories and diverse techniques were used to prepare libraries and sequence TCR repertoires, to increase sequencing depth and limit assay-specific biases. Between about 0.9 and 9 billion PBMCs per donor were obtained by leukapheresis.

Here V drops 4 bases and J drops 9 bases, and the junction holds 12 bases not matched to any gene. Including the terminal cysteine and phenylalanine, the CDR3 comprises 15 residues. Solely the CDR3 DNA is kept, with 45 bases framed from the first base. Looking up the germline V gene yields CDR1 SGHDT and CDR2 YYEEEE. Using the deep immunoSEQ assay, multiplex PCR amplified TCR CDR3 regions from genomic DNA. For each cell subset, the extracted genomic DNA was distributed evenly across all wells of several immunoSEQ 96-well plates, and each plate served as one replicate. For sorted subsets, each replicate PCR was loaded with about 0.2 ug genomic DNA, equivalent to 25,000 to 30,000 T cell genomes. Purified libraries were quantified with a Qubit 3.0 fluorometer, sized on a Bioanalyzer 2100, and re-quantified with the KAPA Library Quantification kit. Each immunoSEQ 96-well plate was sequenced on its own single-read 150-cycle Illumina NextSeq 550 flow cell. Under the source paper's analysis protocol: Because the immunoSEQ output held only junctional sequences and lacked quality scores, the filtering could not match the filtering applied to full-length reads. To assign V/J genes and CDR3, sequences were annotated using PyIR, a Python wrapper for IgBLAST v1.9, with IMGT germline references. Any read was removed if the V/J assignment was weak (E-value above 1e-6), the CDR3 was missing, or the read contained stop codons, out-of-frame junctions, or ambiguous translated residues. V3J clonotypes were defined by identical inferred V gene, J gene, and CDR3 amino acid sequence. To compute the percentage overlap between repertoires, the number of shared unique clonotypes was divided by the size of the smaller repertoire. Richness of each repertoire was evaluated using RTK rarefaction, the Chao1 estimator, and Recon v2.1 estimates of unobserved clonotypes. Generation probabilities were computed with OLGA for all TCRbeta clonotypes obtained by the gDNA method from four donors. This is the immuneACCESS table as TCRdb keeps it, with only in-frame sequences that have V and J called. A part of the clones is gone; compared with another copy, unresolved V genes explain less than half, and the rest is unexplained. V, J and clone size were drawn from that table, and D and trimming were deduced from the DNA. In all, the sample holds 2 million to 2.5 million clones, and about 90% of those were seen once. Jointly, the top ten make up 0.37% of the sample.

The donors were healthy, HIV-negative adults with no recently reported acute infections or vaccinations. All donors were Caucasian adults living in Nashville, Tennessee, USA. CD4+ T cells were enriched by magnetic negative selection, after which naive cells were positively selected on CD45RA and the negative fraction was taken as the memory subset. After blood collection by leukapheresis, PBMCs were isolated using Ficoll-Histopaque density gradient centrifugation and then cryopreserved in the vapor phase of liquid nitrogen. Analytical flow cytometry was used to check the purity and quantity of each magnetically sorted T cell population. Genomic DNA was isolated from each sorted fraction and quantified by UV absorbance on a Nanodrop 2000c. The paper as a whole reports these results and caveats: Naive subsets generally had larger estimated clonotype richness than memory subsets did. Even with the large sequencing depth, rarefaction of the sorted-subset datasets indicated that sequencing was incomplete. Sampling was restricted to blood, and TCR repertoires in tissues likely differ from the TCR repertoires found in blood. Across several donors, approximately 5% of naive CD4, roughly 3.5% of naive CD8, approximately 2.5% of memory CD4, and approximately 0.4% of memory CD8 clonotypes were shared. Based on pairwise subsampling, the degree of clonotype sharing among donors was expected to be affected by sequencing depth. Higher generation probabilities were observed for clonotypes shared by all four sorted-subset donors than for non-shared clonotypes. The small number of donors limited the genetic and exposure-history diversity represented.

The material sequenced was naive CD4+ T cells from PBMCs. The cell subset or site label corresponds to: CD45RA+ positively selected. This receptor chain uses TRBV5-6 and TRBJ2-1; 8 bases in the junction line up with TRBD1. This clonotype was sampled from a man between 18 and 29 years old in good health. Some clones in this sample may be carry-over from other donors' samples. The CDR3 reads as follows: CASSLGQGRGPEQFF. In nucleotides, the sequence is TGTGCCAGCAGCCTAGGACAGGGTAGGGGGCCTGAGCAGTTCTTC.